These T cell receptor beta chains were read from a single sample in a study of response to subunit inactivated influenza vaccine. One entry per CDR3 protein results from TCRdb running MiXCR on the RT-PCR reads. The sample contains around 650,000 distinct CDR3 sequences, around a sixth of which appear only once. Specimen: PBMCs from blood, collected approximately 13 days after vaccination. Receptors originate from a man aged 50 to 59 who received an inactivated influenza vaccine. The CDR3 runs from the conserved cysteine through the conserved F or W. A D gene is named only where the DNA matches it firmly. Not every row has a clone size; where given, it reads once, few, many or a size class.

V gene: TRBV21-1
J gene: TRBJ1-2
clone size: few
D gene: .
CDR3 DNA: TGTGCCAGCAGCAAAGAGGACAGGCCTGGCTACACCTTC
CDR3 protein: CASSKEDRPGYTF

V gene: TRBV12-3/TRBV12-4
J gene: TRBJ2-7
clone size: few
D gene: TRBD1
CDR3 DNA: TGTGCCAGCAGTTCGGACAGGGATTTTTACGAGCAGTACTTC
CDR3 protein: CASSSDRDFYEQYF

V gene: TRBV30
J gene: TRBJ1-1
clone size: .
D gene: TRBD1
CDR3 DNA: TGTGCCTGGAGTGGGACAGGGACTGAAGCTTTCTTT
CDR3 protein: CAWSGTGTEAFF

V gene: TRBV4-3
J gene: TRBJ1-2
clone size: few
D gene: .
CDR3 DNA: TGCGCCAGCAGCGCAACAGGAGATGGCTACACCTTC
CDR3 protein: CASSATGDGYTF

V gene: TRBV5-6
J gene: TRBJ2-3
clone size: .
D gene: TRBD2
CDR3 DNA: TGTGCCAGCAGCTTTAGGAGCGGGGGGGGAGATACGCAGTATTTT
CDR3 protein: CASSFRSGGGDTQYF

V gene: TRBV29-1
J gene: TRBJ2-5
clone size: .
D gene: TRBD1
CDR3 DNA: TGCAGCGCAGGTTACAGGGGGGAGACCCAGTACTTC
CDR3 protein: CSAGYRGETQYF

V gene: TRBV6-1
J gene: TRBJ1-5
clone size: .
D gene: TRBD1
CDR3 DNA: TGTGCCAGCAGTACCAGACAGGGGCGCAATCAGCCCCAGCATTTT
CDR3 protein: CASSTRQGRNQPQHF

V gene: TRBV18
J gene: TRBJ2-1
clone size: many
D gene: TRBD1
CDR3 DNA: TGTGCCAGCTCACCGGGACAGGGGGGACGAGAGCAGTTCTTC
CDR3 protein: CASSPGQGGREQFF

V gene: TRBV2
J gene: TRBJ1-5
clone size: .
D gene: TRBD1
CDR3 DNA: TGTGCCAGCAGAGGGACAGGTATTCAGCCCCAGCATTTT
CDR3 protein: CASRGTGIQPQHF

V gene: TRBV20-1
J gene: TRBJ2-7
clone size: .
D gene: TRBD2
CDR3 DNA: TGCAGTGCTAGAGACACTAGCGGCTACGAGCAGTACTTC
CDR3 protein: CSARDTSGYEQYF

V gene: TRBV12-3/TRBV12-4
J gene: TRBJ2-2
clone size: many
D gene: .
CDR3 DNA: TGTGCCAGCAGTTTGTGGGGGACCGGGGAGCTGTTTTTT
CDR3 protein: CASSLWGTGELFF

V gene: TRBV7-8
J gene: TRBJ2-1
clone size: few
D gene: .
CDR3 DNA: TGTGCCAGCAGCTTAACGGCGTACAGCTCCTACAATGAGCAGTTCTTC
CDR3 protein: CASSLTAYSSYNEQFF

V gene: TRBV20-1
J gene: TRBJ2-1
clone size: .
D gene: .
CDR3 DNA: TGCAGTGCGCCGATGATGGGGAGAAATTATGGTGAGCAGTTCTTC
CDR3 protein: CSAPMMGRNYGEQFF

V gene: TRBV7-2
J gene: TRBJ1-3
clone size: few
D gene: .
CDR3 DNA: TGTGCCAGCAGCTCTATCGGATCAGGAAACACCATATATTTT
CDR3 protein: CASSSIGSGNTIYF

V gene: TRBV5-1
J gene: TRBJ2-1
clone size: many
D gene: .
CDR3 DNA: TGCGCCAGCAGCCCAAGTAGCGGAAGCTACAATGAGCAGTTCTTC
CDR3 protein: CASSPSSGSYNEQFF

V gene: TRBV9
J gene: TRBJ2-3
clone size: .
D gene: TRBD2
CDR3 DNA: TGTGCCAGCGACGCCGGGGGGGCCTTGTCAGATACGCAGTATTTT
CDR3 protein: CASDAGGALSDTQYF

V gene: TRBV12-3/TRBV12-4
J gene: TRBJ2-2
clone size: .
D gene: TRBD2
CDR3 DNA: TGTGCCAGCAGTTTAGTAGCGGGGGGAATCCTACTACATCCGAACACCGGGGAGCTGTTTTTT
CDR3 protein: CASSLVAGGILLHPNTGELFF

V gene: TRBV3-1
J gene: TRBJ2-1
clone size: once
D gene: .
CDR3 DNA: TGTGCCAGCAGCCAAGATGGGAGCAATGAGCAGTTCTTC
CDR3 protein: CASSQDGSNEQFF

V gene: TRBV6-2/TRBV6-3
J gene: TRBJ2-3
clone size: few
D gene: TRBD2
CDR3 DNA: TGTGCCAGCAGTGGGGGACTAGCGGGAGGTACGCAGTATTTT
CDR3 protein: CASSGGLAGGTQYF

V gene: TRBV19
J gene: TRBJ2-3
clone size: .
D gene: .
CDR3 DNA: TGTGCCAGTAGTATGTATCTAGCTTGGGATACGCAGTATTTT
CDR3 protein: CASSMYLAWDTQYF

V gene: TRBV7-2
J gene: TRBJ2-5
clone size: .
D gene: .
CDR3 DNA: TGTGCCAGCAGCGGCAGGGTTTCTAGAGAGACCCAGTACTTC
CDR3 protein: CASSGRVSRETQYF

V gene: TRBV20-1
J gene: TRBJ1-5
clone size: few
D gene: .
CDR3 DNA: TGCAGTGCTAGAGATTACAGGTGGGATCAGTCCCAGCATTTT
CDR3 protein: CSARDYRWDQSQHF

V gene: TRBV14
J gene: TRBJ2-1
clone size: once
D gene: .
CDR3 DNA: TGTGCCAGCAGCCAAGTGGGGGGGACATACTACAATGAGCAGTTCTTC
CDR3 protein: CASSQVGGTYYNEQFF

V gene: TRBV27
J gene: TRBJ2-5
clone size: few
D gene: .
CDR3 DNA: TGTGCCAGCAGTTTGGGGGAAGGGATTTTTGGGACCCAGTACTTC
CDR3 protein: CASSLGEGIFGTQYF

V gene: TRBV10-3
J gene: TRBJ2-1
clone size: .
D gene: .
CDR3 DNA: TGTGCCATCAGTGAGTCGACCGGCCTAGCGTACAATGAGCAGTTCTTC
CDR3 protein: CAISESTGLAYNEQFF

V gene: TRBV18
J gene: TRBJ2-3
clone size: once
D gene: TRBD1
CDR3 DNA: TGTGCCAGCTCACCATTCGGGGGACAGGGATTCACAGATACGCAGTATTTT
CDR3 protein: CASSPFGGQGFTDTQYF

V gene: TRBV11-2
J gene: TRBJ2-1
clone size: .
D gene: .
CDR3 DNA: TGTGCCAGCAGCTCCCGGGGCGGGACACCTTACAATGAGCAGTTCTTC
CDR3 protein: CASSSRGGTPYNEQFF

V gene: TRBV25-1
J gene: TRBJ2-5
clone size: few
D gene: TRBD2
CDR3 DNA: TGTGCCAGCGGATTAGCGGGGAGAGAGACCCAGTACTTC
CDR3 protein: CASGLAGRETQYF

V gene: TRBV6-2/TRBV6-3
J gene: TRBJ1-2
clone size: many
D gene: TRBD1
CDR3 DNA: TGTGCCAGCAGGACTCGACTGACAGGGATAGGCGGCTACACCTTC
CDR3 protein: CASRTRLTGIGGYTF

V gene: TRBV20-1
J gene: TRBJ2-3
clone size: .
D gene: TRBD2
CDR3 DNA: TGCAGTGCTAATGGGGCGGGGGACACAGATACGCAGTATTTT
CDR3 protein: CSANGAGDTDTQYF

V gene: TRBV20-1
J gene: TRBJ2-5
clone size: many
D gene: .
CDR3 DNA: TGCAGTGCTAGAGATTTTAGGAAAGAGACCCAGTACTTC
CDR3 protein: CSARDFRKETQYF

V gene: TRBV29-1
J gene: TRBJ2-1
clone size: few
D gene: TRBD1
CDR3 DNA: TGCAGCGTTGAAGATAACGACAGGGTACCCTACAATGAGCAGTTCTTC
CDR3 protein: CSVEDNDRVPYNEQFF

V gene: TRBV3-1
J gene: TRBJ1-6
clone size: .
D gene: .
CDR3 DNA: TGTGCCAGCAGCCAAGATGGGGGGGCCGGACTCCCCCTCCACTTT
CDR3 protein: CASSQDGGAGLPLHF

V gene: TRBV5-5
J gene: TRBJ1-6
clone size: few
D gene: .
CDR3 DNA: TGTGCCAGCAGCTTGGGGGACATGATTAATTCACCCCTCCACTTT
CDR3 protein: CASSLGDMINSPLHF

V gene: TRBV12-3/TRBV12-4
J gene: TRBJ2-7
clone size: many
D gene: .
CDR3 DNA: TGTGCCAGCAGCGCTTACTACGAGCAGTACTTC
CDR3 protein: CASSAYYEQYF

V gene: TRBV5-5
J gene: TRBJ2-3
clone size: few
D gene: .
CDR3 DNA: TGTGCCAGCAGCTTGGGTCTAGGAGGTTTGGTCGGGGCAGATACGCAGTATTTT
CDR3 protein: CASSLGLGGLVGADTQYF

V gene: TRBV12-3/TRBV12-4
J gene: TRBJ1-4
clone size: few
D gene: .
CDR3 DNA: TGTGCCAGCAGTTTTGCAGGGCAAGAAAAACTGTTTTTT
CDR3 protein: CASSFAGQEKLFF

V gene: TRBV5-1
J gene: TRBJ2-7
clone size: many
D gene: .
CDR3 DNA: TGCGCCAGCAGCTTGGGGCCGGCGTCCGAGTACGAGCAGTACTTC
CDR3 protein: CASSLGPASEYEQYF

V gene: TRBV27
J gene: TRBJ2-6
clone size: few
D gene: .
CDR3 DNA: TGTGCCAGCAGTTACACAGGGTTCACTGGGGCCAACGTCCTGACTTTC
CDR3 protein: CASSYTGFTGANVLTF

V gene: TRBV20-1
J gene: TRBJ2-1
clone size: few
D gene: .
CDR3 DNA: TGCAGTCCTTATCTAAGGGAGCAGTTCTTC
CDR3 protein: CSPYLREQFF

V gene: TRBV7-3
J gene: TRBJ2-1
clone size: .
D gene: .
CDR3 DNA: TGTGCCAGCAGCACCGGTCCTAACAATGAGCAGTTCTTC
CDR3 protein: CASSTGPNNEQFF

V gene: TRBV12-3/TRBV12-4
J gene: TRBJ2-7
clone size: once
D gene: .
CDR3 DNA: TGTGCCAGCAGAGAACAGGGTTCTGACGAGCAGTACTTC
CDR3 protein: CASREQGSDEQYF

V gene: TRBV5-5
J gene: TRBJ2-1
clone size: .
D gene: .
CDR3 DNA: TGTGCCAGCAGCTTACTAGAAAATGAGCAGTTCTTC
CDR3 protein: CASSLLENEQFF

V gene: TRBV6-5
J gene: TRBJ2-7
clone size: .
D gene: TRBD1
CDR3 DNA: TGTGCCAGCAGTTACTGGACAGGTAGCTACGAGCAGTACTTC
CDR3 protein: CASSYWTGSYEQYF

V gene: TRBV18
J gene: TRBJ2-5
clone size: .
D gene: .
CDR3 DNA: TGTGCCAGCTCGCCCTCAAGAGGGACGGCAGAGACCCAGTACTTC
CDR3 protein: CASSPSRGTAETQYF

V gene: TRBV7-7
J gene: TRBJ1-5
clone size: few
D gene: .
CDR3 DNA: TGTGCTAGCAGCTTAGCTTTAAATCAGCCCCAGCATTTT
CDR3 protein: CASSLALNQPQHF

V gene: TRBV12-3/TRBV12-4
J gene: TRBJ2-1
clone size: .
D gene: TRBD2
CDR3 DNA: TGTGCCAGCAGTTACGGACTAGCGGGTAGCAATGAGCAGTTCTTC
CDR3 protein: CASSYGLAGSNEQFF

V gene: TRBV1
J gene: TRBJ1-1
clone size: few
D gene: .
CDR3 DNA: TGCACCAGCACCCCCGGGCAGGCGAACACTGAAGCTTTCTTT
CDR3 protein: CTSTPGQANTEAFF

V gene: TRBV6-2/TRBV6-3
J gene: TRBJ2-1
clone size: few
D gene: TRBD2
CDR3 DNA: TGTGCCAGCAGTTGGGGGGGACTATCCTACAATGAGCAGTTCTTC
CDR3 protein: CASSWGGLSYNEQFF

V gene: TRBV2
J gene: TRBJ2-2
clone size: .
D gene: TRBD1
CDR3 DNA: TGTGCCAGCAGGACAGGGTTGAACACCGGGGAGCTGTTTTTT
CDR3 protein: CASRTGLNTGELFF

V gene: TRBV7-9
J gene: TRBJ2-5
clone size: .
D gene: .
CDR3 DNA: TGTGCCAGCAGTACGGACACCCAAGAGACCCAGTACTTC
CDR3 protein: CASSTDTQETQYF

V gene: TRBV6-2/TRBV6-3
J gene: TRBJ2-2
clone size: few
D gene: .
CDR3 DNA: TGTGCCAGCAGTCGAGCGGAAATGTCCACCGGGGAGCTGTTTTTT
CDR3 protein: CASSRAEMSTGELFF

V gene: TRBV15
J gene: TRBJ2-2
clone size: few
D gene: .
CDR3 DNA: TGTGCCACCAGCAGAAAACCGGAACAGACCGGGGAGCTGTTTTTT
CDR3 protein: CATSRKPEQTGELFF

V gene: TRBV9
J gene: TRBJ2-2
clone size: few
D gene: TRBD1
CDR3 DNA: TGTGCCAGCAGCGCGCGGGACAGGAGGTACACCGGGGAGCTGTTTTTT
CDR3 protein: CASSARDRRYTGELFF

V gene: TRBV28
J gene: TRBJ2-5
clone size: .
D gene: .
CDR3 DNA: TGTGCCAGCAGTTTAGTTTGGGGCGCGGAGACCCAGTACTTC
CDR3 protein: CASSLVWGAETQYF

V gene: TRBV6-1
J gene: TRBJ1-5
clone size: few
D gene: .
CDR3 DNA: TGTGCCAGCAGACTTGCAGGGATCGATAGCAATCAGCCCCAGCATTTT
CDR3 protein: CASRLAGIDSNQPQHF

V gene: TRBV6-2/TRBV6-3
J gene: TRBJ1-5
clone size: few
D gene: TRBD1
CDR3 DNA: TGTGCCAGCAAATCCGCGGGACAGGGGATCGCGTCTCAGCCCCAGCATTTT
CDR3 protein: CASKSAGQGIASQPQHF

V gene: TRBV7-9
J gene: TRBJ2-2
clone size: many
D gene: TRBD1
CDR3 DNA: TGTGCCAGCAGCTCAGCCGGGACAGCCAACACCGGGGAGCTGTTTTTT
CDR3 protein: CASSSAGTANTGELFF

V gene: TRBV15
J gene: TRBJ2-1
clone size: few
D gene: .
CDR3 DNA: TGTGCCACCAGCAGTGAGGGCAGCTCCAAGCAGTTCTTC
CDR3 protein: CATSSEGSSKQFF